This T cell receptor beta chain was recorded in a study of shared clonotypes between healthy human individuals. Study-wide points: Specimens sampled were limited to blood, with tissue repertoires likely differing. What naive subsets generally showed was a larger estimated richness than memory subsets showed. The study's rarefaction showed incomplete sorted-subset sequencing despite large depth.

A CD45RA+ naive subset and a CD45RA-negative memory subset were split from CD4+ cells. V lost 6 bases, J lost 4 bases, and 15 bases lay in between. The germline CDR1 and CDR2 sequences are SGHTA and FQGNSA. This CDR3 has 14 amino acids. A word on this clone: Its antigen remains unknown.

Produced via immunoSEQ multiplex PCR; TCRdb's table is partial and in-frame only. The sample includes about 2.4 million clones, 93% of them seen just once. This receptor was identified in a man between 18 and 29 years old in good health. Some clones in this sample may be carry-over from other donors' samples. Sequencing used naive CD4+ T cells from PBMCs. Subset defined: CD45RA+ positively selected. The rearrangement joins TRBV7-2 to TRBJ1-1, with D unclear. The CDR3 bases are TGTGCCAGCAGGCCCGGACCGGGCCCCACTGAAGCTTTCTTT. Amino acids: CASRPGPGPTEAFF.